Following are 25 T cell receptor beta chains from one sample sequenced in a study of blood T cell repertoires in COVID-19 (dated by TCRdb to about 2020). Libraries were built with the immunoSEQ multiplex PCR assay. TCRdb retrieved this table from immuneACCESS and kept in-frame rearrangements only. Not all clones are present; in checked studies, unresolved V genes account for under half, and no reason is known for the remainder. For this sample there are 310,000 or so clones; more than 75% appear just once. In total, the top ten clones hold 1% of the sample. Sample: peripheral blood. These receptors were collected from a man between 45 and 60 years old with active or convalescent COVID-19.

The rearrangement links TRBV12-3 or TRBV12-4 to TRBJ1-2; a possible D gene is TRBD1 (5 bases). V was trimmed by 6 bases and J by 8 bases, leaving 16 bases between them. This CDR3 contains 13 residues. CDR3 coding DNA: TGTGCCAGCAGAGACGGGGGTTCGGGAGGCTACACCTTC. This sequence encodes CASRDGGSGGYTF.

The chain employs TRBV6-2 or TRBV6-3 and TRBJ1-4; TRBD1 might be the D (6 bases). The germline CDR1 and CDR2 sequences are MNHEY and SVGEGT. Trimming stripped 3 bases from V and 4 bases from J, with 12 bases between. This CDR3 is 15 amino acids long. The DNA of the CDR3 is TGTGCCAGCAGTTATGGGGGCAGCAATAATGAAAAACTGTTTTTT. This gives the protein CASSYGGSNNEKLFF.

V and J are TRBV9 and TRBJ1-5; TRBD1 matches at 9 bases. V lost 5 bases, J lost 8 bases, and 5 bases stayed unmatched. The CDR3 consists of 13 residues. The germline V gene has CDR1 SGDLS and CDR2 YYNGEE. The CDR3 loop is CASSKTGGEPQHF. The CDR3 region has the DNA TGTGCCAGCAGTAAGACAGGGGGGGAGCCCCAGCATTTT.

V and J are TRBV28 and TRBJ2-5; the match to TRBD1 covers 9 bases. CDR1 and CDR2 (germline): MDHEN, SYDVKM. V dropped 3 bases and J dropped 2; count of bases not matched to a gene: 7. The CDR3 has 16 amino acids. CDR3 sequence: CASSFRQGGGQETQYF. The CDR3 DNA follows: TGTGCCAGCAGTTTCCGACAGGGGGGAGGGCAAGAGACCCAGTACTTC.

The chain couples TRBV27 to TRBJ1-1, with 9 bases aligning to TRBD1. V lost 3 bases and J lost 9; bases outside the gene matches: 11. Looked up from germline, CDR1 is MNHEY and CDR2 is SMNVEV (reference sequence). The CDR3 consists of 15 residues. CDR3 protein: CASSFQTGGRRKAFF. In DNA, the CDR3 is TGTGCCAGCAGTTTCCAGACAGGGGGTAGGCGTAAAGCTTTCTTT.

The chain combines TRBV28 with TRBJ2-2, with D possibly being TRBD1 (5 bases). Germline-derived CDR1 and CDR2 are MDHEN and SYDVKM. V lost 2 bases, J lost 2 bases, and 9 bases lay in between. The CDR3 runs to 15 residues. The CDR3 DNA reads TGTGCCAGCAGTTTAGCCCAGGGTAACACCGGGGAGCTGTTTTTT. Its translation is CASSLAQGNTGELFF. Using reference TRBV28 and TRBJ2-2 for the parts outside the CDR3, the full variable domain is DVKVTQSSRYLVKRTGEKVFLECVQDMDHENMFWYRQDPGLGLRLIYFSYDVKMKEKGDIPEGYSVSREKKERFSLILESASTNQTSMYLCASSLAQGNTGELFFGEGSRLTVL.

DNA for the CDR3: TGTGCCAGCAGTCAGGGACAGACCATAGATACGCAGTATTTT. Protein sequence: CASSQGQTIDTQYF. This chain uses TRBV7-9 with TRBJ2-3; TRBD1 matches at 7 bases. Germline V gene sequence: CDR1 SEHNR, CDR2 FQNEAQ (reference sequence). Trimming removed 6 bases from V and 5 bases from J; junction bases left unmatched: 8. The CDR3 totals 14 residues.

CDR3 protein: CASSPRPTQGAFTEAFF. The DNA for the CDR3 is TGTGCCAGCAGCCCCAGACCCACACAGGGGGCTTTTACTGAAGCTTTCTTT. The gene calls are TRBV7-9 and TRBJ1-1, with 9 bases fitting TRBD1. CDR3 length: 17 residues. CDR1 is SEHNR and CDR2 is FQNEAQ in the germline V gene (reference sequence). After removal of 5 bases from V and 5 bases from J, the junction contained 15 bases not matched to a gene.

The chain joins TRBV6-5 to TRBJ1-5; TRBD1 agrees at 9 bases. The germline gives CDR1 MNHEY, CDR2 SVGAGI. The V and J ends lost 6 bases and 0 bases, in that order; junction bases with no gene match: 3. The CDR3 extends over 15 amino acids. The CDR3 here is CASSQGQGSNQPQHF. The CDR3 nucleotides read TGTGCCAGCAGCCAGGGACAGGGTAGCAATCAGCCCCAGCATTTT.

The V call is TRBV11-2, the J call TRBJ2-3, with 9 bases identical to TRBD1. V dropped 1 base and J dropped 6; count of bases not matched to a gene: 8. The CDR3 runs 16 residues. Germline CDR1 SGHAT, CDR2 FQNNGV. CDR3 loop: CASSLGPGQGMDTQYF. CDR3 coding DNA: TGTGCCAGCAGCTTAGGCCCGGGACAGGGAATGGATACGCAGTATTTT. Supplemented by reference TRBV11-2 and TRBJ2-3, the full variable domain reads EAGVAQSPRYKIIEKRQSVAFWCNPISGHATLYWYQQILGQGPKLLIQFQNNGVVDDSQLPKDRFSAERLKGVDSTLKIQPAKLEDSAVYLCASSLGPGQGMDTQYFGPGTRLTVL.

The rearrangement uses TRBV12-3 or TRBV12-4 and TRBJ2-5, with D unclear. V lost 4 bases, J lost 2 bases, and 8 bases lay in between. The CDR3 covers 13 residues. The CDR3 loop reads CASSSRSQETQYF. CDR3 DNA: TGTGCCAGCAGTTCCCGGTCACAAGAGACCCAGTACTTC.

As to this clone: This specimen includes other DNA sequences encoding the same CDR3. The chain has TRBV9 and TRBJ1-6; possibly TRBD1 for D (6 bases). The CDR3 has 15 residues. Germline V CDR1 and CDR2: SGDLS, YYNGEE. The ends were cut back, 0 bases at V and 7 bases at J, with 11 bases in the middle. The CDR3 region is CASSVAGRGNSPLHF. The CDR3 coding sequence is TGTGCCAGCAGCGTAGCGGGCAGGGGAAATTCACCCCTCCACTTT. The variable domain in full, with the rest retrieved from reference TRBV9 and TRBJ1-6, is DSGVTQTPKHLITATGQRVTLRCSPRSGDLSVYWYQQSLDQGLQFLIQYYNGEERAKGNILERFSAQQFPDLHSELNLSSLELGDSALYFCASSVAGRGNSPLHFGNGTRLTVT.

CDR3 nucleotide sequence: TGTGCCTGGAGTGCGTGGAGAGCTTATGGCTACACCTTC. It specifies CAWSAWRAYGYTF. V usage is TRBV30 and J usage is TRBJ1-2; D remains unclear. Germline CDR1 and CDR2: GTSNPN and SVGIG (reference sequence). V gave up 1 base and J gave up 5 bases, with 11 bases separating them. The CDR3 runs to 13 residues. Looking up the rest from reference TRBV30 and TRBJ1-2 gives the full variable domain: SQTIHQWPATLVQPVGSPLSLECTVEGTSNPNLYWYRQAAGRGLQLLFYSVGIGQISSEVPQNLSASRPQDRQFILSSKKLLLSDSGFYLCAWSAWRAYGYTFGSGTRLTVV.

The chain recombines TRBV6-5 with TRBJ1-1, with 7 bases identical to TRBD1. Germline trimming cut 6 bases from V and 5 bases from J; bases unmatched to any gene: 6. Germline V gene sequence: CDR1 MNHEY, CDR2 SVGAGI. The CDR3 runs 13 residues. The chain's CDR3 is CASRMTGLTEAFF. DNA of the CDR3: TGTGCCAGCAGAATGACAGGGTTAACTGAAGCTTTCTTT.

The gene calls are TRBV30 and TRBJ1-6, with D possibly TRBD1 on 5 matching bases. Trimming stripped 2 bases from V and 7 bases from J, with 9 bases between. Germline CDR1 reads GTSNPN; CDR2 reads SVGIG (reference sequence). There are 13 residues in the CDR3. The CDR3 loop is CAWSLGPNSPLHF. In DNA form, the CDR3 reads TGTGCCTGGAGTCTGGGGCCGAATTCACCCCTCCACTTT.

V and J are TRBV5-1 and TRBJ2-3; D gene ambiguous. The length of the CDR3 is 13 residues. Germline values: CDR1 SGHRS, CDR2 YFSETQ. Between the trimmed V and J ends, which lost 3 bases and 2 bases, there was a span of 7 bases. The CDR3, as DNA: TGCGCCAGCAGCTCTATCTACACAGATACGCAGTATTTT. It translates to CASSSIYTDTQYF.

The chain links TRBV27 to TRBJ1-5; D not certain. This CDR3 comprises 13 residues. Trimming removed 3 bases from V and 3 bases from J, with 6 bases in between. Germline V gene data show CDR1 as MNHEY and CDR2 as SMNVEV (reference sequence). The CDR3 loop is CASSFVYNQPQHF. CDR3 nucleotide sequence: TGTGCCAGCAGTTTTGTCTACAATCAGCCCCAGCATTTT.

This rearrangement joins TRBV4-1 to TRBJ1-4, with 10 positions matching TRBD1. CDR1 MGHRA and CDR2 YSYEKL come from the germline V gene. V was pared by 4 bases and J by 3 bases, with 14 bases of the junction left unmatched. CDR3 length equals 19 residues. CDR3 residues: CASSPRDRGRVGSNEKLFF. The CDR3 nucleotides read TGCGCCAGCAGCCCTAGAGACAGGGGGCGGGTTGGTTCTAATGAAAAACTGTTTTTT.

V usage is TRBV5-1 and J usage is TRBJ2-3, with 7 bases matching TRBD2. From germline, CDR1 is SGHRS and CDR2 YFSETQ. The CDR3 length is 14 residues. V gave up 5 bases and J gave up 6 bases; unmatched junction bases: 9. CDR3: CASRRSGATDTQYF. In DNA, the CDR3 is TGCGCCAGCAGAAGGAGCGGGGCCACGGATACGCAGTATTTT.

In this sample, this clone turned up a few times. The chain couples TRBV4-1 to TRBJ1-3; a possible D gene is TRBD1 (6 bases). Trimming shortened V by 1 base and J by 1 base, and 17 bases separated the two germline ends. The CDR3 sequence is 18 residues long. CDR1 is MGHRA, CDR2 YSYEKL, per germline. The CDR3 region is CASSQVKIRGSSGNTIYF. CDR3 DNA: TGCGCCAGCAGCCAAGTAAAGATAAGGGGGTCTTCTGGAAACACCATATATTTT.

CDR3 sequence reads: CSVRDSAINEKLFF. DNA for the CDR3: TGCAGCGTTCGTGACAGTGCGATCAATGAAAAACTGTTTTTT. The chain links TRBV29-1 to TRBJ1-4; D might be TRBD1 (5 bases). CDR1 and CDR2 from the germline V gene are SQVTM and ANQGSEA. V lost 5 bases and J lost 5, with 15 bases in between. This CDR3 has 14 residues.

This chain joins TRBV2 and TRBJ1-4; no firm D call. CDR1 SNHLY and CDR2 FYNNEI come from the germline V gene. V lost 1 base and J 1 base, leaving 7 bases between the germline ends. The CDR3 runs 15 residues. The CDR3 sequence is CASSEDEGTNEKLFF. DNA for the CDR3: TGTGCCAGCAGTGAAGACGAGGGAACTAATGAAAAACTGTTTTTT.

This clone has only a few counts. J is TRBJ1-4 and V is TRBV15, with 8 bases that match TRBD1. Trimming took 1 base from V and 7 from J; bases not matched to a gene: 8. The CDR3 consists of 16 residues. Per germline, CDR1 LNHNV and CDR2 YYDKDF (reference sequence). The chain's CDR3 is CATSRGTDRAVEKLFF. CDR3 bases: TGTGCCACCAGCAGAGGGACGGACAGGGCCGTTGAAAAACTGTTTTTT.

The chain uses TRBV7-2 and TRBJ1-2; tentative D call: TRBD1 (6 bases). The germline V gene encodes CDR1 SGHTA and CDR2 FQGNSA. This CDR3 is built from 15 residues. V was shortened by 5 bases and J by 5 bases, with 18 bases between the two germline ends. The CDR3 is CASSQGHTKLYGYTF. CDR3 sequence (DNA): TGTGCCAGCAGCCAGGGACACACTAAGTTATATGGCTACACCTTC.

This clone was observed a handful of times. The chain has TRBV5-4 and TRBJ2-7, with TRBD2 as a possible D gene (5 bases). Germline V gene lookup returns CDR1 SGHNT and CDR2 YYREEE (reference sequence). V lost 4 bases and J 3 bases, leaving 14 bases between the germline ends. This CDR3 is 14 amino acids long. In DNA, the CDR3 is TGTGCCAGCAGCGGTACCGGGATAAACTACGAGCAGTACTTC. Protein sequence: CASSGTGINYEQYF.